The clone carrying this T cell receptor beta chain was detected many times. Using genomic DNA as the template, TCR beta VDJ and CDR3 profiling was carried out. TCRdb itself ran the reads through MiXCR, one entry per CDR3 protein. Of 200,000 to 300,000 distinct CDR3 sequences listed, around half are singletons. Before being chosen for sequencing, patients had shown CD8+CD57+ cell expansion by flow cytometry. In all patients, the disease was severe acquired aplastic anemia. Patients were treatment-naive when blood was sampled. These data come from a study of CD8+CD57+ T cells in acquired aplastic anemia. This CDR3 spans 14 amino acids. CDR1 is LGHDT, CDR2 YNNKEL, per germline (reference sequence). V was shortened by 8 bases and J by 3 bases, with 15 bases between the two germline ends.

Sequencing input: sorted CD4+, CD8+, or CD8+CD57+ T cells (not recorded which) from PBMCs. This TCR was recovered from a human donor with aplastic anemia. The chain combines TRBV3-1 with TRBJ2-3; TRBD2 might be the D (6 bases). The DNA of the CDR3 is TGTGCCAGCTGCCTTAGCGGACCTACAGATACGCAGTATTTT. Translation: CASCLSGPTDTQYF.